Each of the 27 T cell receptor beta chains below was sequenced from the same sample in a study of blood T cell repertoires in COVID-19 (dated by TCRdb to 2019 to 2021). The library was made by the immunoSEQ multiplex PCR assay. This is the immuneACCESS table as TCRdb keeps it, with only in-frame sequences that have V and J called. A part of the clones is gone; compared with another copy, unresolved V genes explain less than half, and the rest is unexplained. Across this sample there are more than 250,000 clones, with around 89% seen only once. Under 7.5% of the sample is held by the ten biggest clonotypes. Sequencing was performed on peripheral blood. Receptors originate from a man between 18 and 29 years old who had recovered from COVID-19.

The count of this clone is one. V is TRBV25-1 and J is TRBJ2-3; 9 nucleotides agree with TRBD2. J gave up 2 bases and V 7 bases, and 16 bases lay outside the gene matches. Germline V CDR1 and CDR2: MGHDK, SYGVNS. This CDR3 is built from 18 residues. The CDR3 coding sequence is TGTGCCAGCAACCCGGTGGCCGTAGCGGGGGTCCACACAGATACGCAGTATTTT. Residues: CASNPVAVAGVHTDTQYF.

Details on this clone: A junction end diverges from the germline sequence, so it may reflect a read error. The chain employs TRBV25-1 and TRBJ2-7; no clear D. Per germline, CDR1 MGHDK and CDR2 SYGVNS. CDR3 length equals 14 residues. The CDR3 protein is CASSESPGSYQQYF. CDR3 DNA: TGTGCCAGCAGTGAATCCCCCGGGTCCTACCAGCAGTACTTC.

This rearrangement joins TRBV4-1 to TRBJ1-1; D is possibly TRBD1 (6 bases). Trimming removed 0 bases at V and 0 bases at J, with 14 bases between. Germline CDR1 reads MGHRA; CDR2 reads YSYEKL. The CDR3 is 17 amino acids. CDR3: CASSQDLQGLMNTEAFF. As DNA, the CDR3 is TGCGCCAGCAGCCAAGATTTACAGGGCTTAATGAACACTGAAGCTTTCTTT.

This chain connects TRBV19 to TRBJ2-7; 7 bases line up with TRBD1. Looked up from germline, CDR1 is LNHDA and CDR2 is SQIVND (reference sequence). This CDR3 has 15 residues. The V and J ends lost 1 base and 4 bases, in that order; junction bases with no gene match: 7. The CDR3 protein is CASSIGAGGIYEQYF. The CDR3 nucleotides read TGTGCCAGTAGTATAGGGGCAGGGGGTATATACGAGCAGTACTTC.

This chain links TRBV6-1 with TRBJ2-7, with D maybe TRBD1 (6 bases). The V gene's germline CDR1 is MNHNS and CDR2 SASEGT. V lost 3 bases to trimming and J lost 5 bases, with 11 bases between them. There are 13 residues in the CDR3. CDR3 amino acids: CASSEDRIHEQYF. The CDR3 DNA sequence: TGTGCCAGCAGTGAGGACAGAATCCACGAGCAGTACTTC.

V usage is TRBV3-1 (or the pseudogene TRBV3-2) and J usage is TRBJ2-1; 7 positions match TRBD2. The length of the CDR3 is 15 residues. Germline values: CDR1 LGHDT, CDR2 YNNKEL (reference sequence). V shed 4 bases, J shed 8 bases, and the junction held 11 bases outside the gene matches. CDR3 residues: CASSLAGVSSDEQFF. CDR3 sequence (DNA): TGTGCCAGCAGCCTGGCGGGAGTAAGTTCGGATGAGCAGTTCTTC.

V and J are TRBV7-9 and TRBJ2-7; D unclear. The CDR3 is 13 residues long. CDR1 is SEHNR and CDR2 is FQNEAQ in the germline V gene (reference sequence). Trimming cost V 5 bases and J 4 bases, with 12 bases left between them. CDR3 DNA sequence: TGTGCCAGCAGCAACGACATGGTGTACGAGCAGTACTTC. Translating it yields CASSNDMVYEQYF.

This chain connects TRBV9 to TRBJ2-5; 9 bases match TRBD2. The CDR3 spans 15 residues. Germline-derived CDR1 and CDR2 are SGDLS and YYNGEE. V gave up 0 bases and J gave up 5 bases; unmatched junction bases: 5. The CDR3 region is CASSVGAAGGETQYF. In nucleotides, the CDR3 is TGTGCCAGCAGCGTAGGGGCGGCGGGAGGGGAGACCCAGTACTTC.

This chain links TRBV6-2 or TRBV6-3 with TRBJ1-1; no definite D call. The CDR3 spans 12 residues. Germline V gene lookup returns CDR1 MNHEY and CDR2 SVGEGT. V was trimmed by 6 bases and J by 2 bases, leaving 7 bases between them. The CDR3 here is CASSQQNTEAFF. The CDR3 region has the DNA TGTGCCAGCAGCCAACAAAACACTGAAGCTTTCTTT.

The rearrangement uses TRBV6-5 and TRBJ1-5; D perhaps matches TRBD1 (6 bases). V shed 6 bases and J shed 0 bases, with 12 bases lying between them. The CDR3 has 15 amino acids. Germline V CDR1 and CDR2: MNHEY, SVGAGI. DNA of the CDR3: TGTGCCAGCAGCGGGGACATTCCTAGCAATCAGCCCCAGCATTTT. It is translated as CASSGDIPSNQPQHF.

J is TRBJ1-2 and V is TRBV19, with 12 bases fitting TRBD1. Germline lookup yields CDR1 LNHDA and CDR2 SQIVND (reference sequence). This CDR3 has 14 residues. The J segment lost 8 bases and the V segment lost 4 bases, leaving 5 bases of the junction unmatched. The CDR3 region is CASSTRDRGRGYTF. For the CDR3, the DNA is TGTGCCAGTAGTACCCGGGACAGGGGGCGAGGCTACACCTTC.

The rearrangement joins TRBV6-6 to TRBJ1-1; D not certain. Germline V gives CDR1 MNHNY, CDR2 SVGAGI (reference sequence). V was pared by 7 bases and J by 0 bases, with 9 bases between. The CDR3 consists of 13 residues. The chain's CDR3 is CASIPDLNTEAFF. The CDR3, as DNA: TGTGCCAGCATCCCAGATTTGAACACTGAAGCTTTCTTT.

V and J are TRBV18 and TRBJ1-1, with TRBD1 identical over 8 bases. The CDR3 loop spans 16 amino acids. V dropped 3 bases and J dropped 1; count of bases not matched to a gene: 7. CDR1 is KGHSH, CDR2 LQKENI, per germline. The CDR3 protein is CASSPIIGTGNTEAFF. The CDR3 DNA reads TGTGCCAGCTCACCGATAATCGGGACAGGGAACACTGAAGCTTTCTTT.

The chain couples TRBV9 to TRBJ1-2, with D perhaps matching TRBD1 (6 bases). V lost 3 bases and J lost 3, with 12 bases in between. Germline V gene data show CDR1 as SGDLS and CDR2 as YYNGEE. This CDR3 region has 14 residues. The CDR3 DNA sequence: TGTGCCAGCAGCGCCAGGGACATACACTATGGCTACACCTTC. Translating it yields CASSARDIHYGYTF.

The chain links TRBV18 to TRBJ2-3, with 9 bases lining up with TRBD2. The germline V gene has CDR1 KGHSH and CDR2 LQKENI. This CDR3 spans 17 amino acids. V gave up 0 bases and J gave up 4 bases; unmatched junction bases: 8. The CDR3, as DNA: TGTGCCAGCTCACCACCGGGGCGGGGGGGCCAAGCAGATACGCAGTATTTT. Its translation is CASSPPGRGGQADTQYF.

V usage is TRBV7-6 and J usage is TRBJ2-2; tentatively, D is TRBD1 (5 bases). The CDR3 runs 16 residues. Germline CDR1 is SGHVS and CDR2 is FNYEAQ. V lost 2 bases to trimming and J lost 2 bases, with 12 bases between them. CDR3 sequence reads: CASSLWGGSNTGELFF. The CDR3, as DNA: TGTGCCAGCAGCTTATGGGGCGGATCTAACACCGGGGAGCTGTTTTTT.

This rearrangement joins TRBV6-2 or TRBV6-3 to TRBJ2-1, with a weak D call TRBD2 (5 bases). Trimming left V 6 bases short and J 4 bases short, with 19 bases between. The CDR3 contains 16 residues. The germline gives CDR1 MNHEY, CDR2 SVGEGT. The CDR3 region has the DNA TGTGCCAGCAGCCTCAGCGATTTCGGGGAGTACAATGAGCAGTTCTTC. Protein sequence: CASSLSDFGEYNEQFF.

This chain links TRBV6-2 or TRBV6-3 with TRBJ2-2; D possibly corresponds to TRBD1 (7 bases). With 4 bases removed from V and 4 bases from J, the gap between germline ends came to 19 bases. There are 17 residues in the CDR3. Germline loops: CDR1 MNHEY, CDR2 SVGEGT. The CDR3 nucleotides are TGTGCCAGCAGTTTTCCCCGGGGGACAGCAGTCACCGGGGAGCTGTTTTTT. Translating gives CASSFPRGTAVTGELFF.

The rearrangement joins TRBV19 to TRBJ1-1; weak D call: TRBD1 (6 bases). The CDR3 extends over 13 amino acids. CDR1 and CDR2 from the germline V gene are LNHDA and SQIVND (reference sequence). The V end was cut by 5 bases, the J end by 5 bases, with 12 bases between. CDR3 region: CASSPQGRTEAFF. The CDR3 nucleotides read TGTGCCAGTAGTCCTCAGGGGCGGACTGAAGCTTTCTTT.

V gene TRBV7-3 combines with J gene TRBJ2-1, with 10 bases aligning to TRBD2. Germline loops: CDR1 SGHTA, CDR2 FQGTGA. After removal of 5 bases from V and 5 bases from J, the junction contained 6 bases not matched to a gene. CDR3 length: 15 amino acids. The CDR3 DNA sequence: TGTGCCAGCAGCGAAGGCCTAGCGGGGGACAATGAGCAGTTCTTC. Residues: CASSEGLAGDNEQFF.

The V call is TRBV7-8, the J call TRBJ2-7, with 8 bases that match TRBD2. Trimming took 1 base from V and 2 from J; bases not matched to a gene: 10. Germline CDR1 is SGHVS and CDR2 is FQNEAQ. The CDR3 extends over 17 amino acids. The CDR3 region has the DNA TGTGCCAGCAGCTTAGTAGCCCGCGGGGGGCTTCCCTACGAGCAGTACTTC. The encoded protein is CASSLVARGGLPYEQYF. Full variable domain (missing parts from reference TRBV7-8 and TRBJ2-7): GAGVSQSPRYKVAKRGQDVALRCDPISGHVSLFWYQQALGQGPEFLTYFQNEAQLDKSGLPSDRFFAERPEGSVSTLKIQRTQQEDSAVYLCASSLVARGGLPYEQYFGPGTRLTVT.

The rearrangement links TRBV6-5 to TRBJ2-1; maybe TRBD2 (6 bases). CDR1 and CDR2 (germline): MNHEY, SVGAGI. Trimming took off 5 bases at V and 3 bases at J, with 11 bases between the two ends. This CDR3 comprises 14 residues. The CDR3 DNA sequence: TGTGCCAGCAGTCCCGGGAGCAGCTACAATGAGCAGTTCTTC. The encoded protein is CASSPGSSYNEQFF.

The J gene is TRBJ1-2, the V gene TRBV18; 10 bases align to TRBD1. Trimming removed 3 bases from V and 8 bases from J; junction bases left unmatched: 6. This CDR3 has 14 residues. Germline V lookup: CDR1 KGHSH, CDR2 LQKENI. CDR3 region: CASSPRDRGYGYTF. CDR3 nucleotide sequence: TGTGCCAGCTCACCCCGGGACAGGGGCTACGGCTACACCTTC.

Worth noting for this clone: The same CDR3 is also encoded by other DNA sequences in this sample. This chain connects TRBV10-1 to TRBJ2-5; 9 bases are shared with TRBD2. Per the germline V gene, CDR1 is WNHNN and CDR2 is SYGVQD (reference sequence). Trimming took 2 bases from V and 3 from J; bases not matched to a gene: 7. The CDR3 runs 16 residues. In DNA, the CDR3 is TGCGCCAGCAGTGAGGATGGGCTAGCGGGAAAAGAGACCCAGTACTTC. Encoded protein: CASSEDGLAGKETQYF.

This chain links TRBV6-2 or TRBV6-3 with TRBJ2-5, with 9 nucleotides matching TRBD2. The CDR3 runs 20 residues. Germline V gene lookup returns CDR1 MNHEY and CDR2 SVGEGT. V was pared by 0 bases and J by 1 base, with 15 bases of the junction left unmatched. CDR3 protein: CASSYSRSGLAYFGQETQYF. The CDR3 DNA follows: TGTGCCAGCAGTTACTCGAGGTCGGGACTAGCCTATTTTGGCCAAGAGACCCAGTACTTC.

The chain joins TRBV2 to TRBJ2-1; D is possibly TRBD2 (6 bases). The CDR3 covers 16 residues. V lost 4 bases and J 3 bases, leaving 16 bases between the germline ends. CDR1 is SNHLY and CDR2 is FYNNEI in the germline V gene. The CDR3 sequence is CASSARSGLLYNEQFF. The DNA for the CDR3 is TGTGCCAGCAGTGCTAGGAGCGGGCTTCTCTACAATGAGCAGTTCTTC.

This clone was seen a handful of times. The chain carries TRBV9 and TRBJ2-1, with TRBD1 identical over 7 bases. Germline V CDR1 and CDR2: SGDLS, YYNGEE. The CDR3 totals 16 residues. V lost 0 bases and J lost 0; bases outside the gene matches: 3. The CDR3 reads CASSVADRSSYNEQFF. The CDR3 bases are TGTGCCAGCAGCGTAGCGGACAGGAGCTCCTACAATGAGCAGTTCTTC.